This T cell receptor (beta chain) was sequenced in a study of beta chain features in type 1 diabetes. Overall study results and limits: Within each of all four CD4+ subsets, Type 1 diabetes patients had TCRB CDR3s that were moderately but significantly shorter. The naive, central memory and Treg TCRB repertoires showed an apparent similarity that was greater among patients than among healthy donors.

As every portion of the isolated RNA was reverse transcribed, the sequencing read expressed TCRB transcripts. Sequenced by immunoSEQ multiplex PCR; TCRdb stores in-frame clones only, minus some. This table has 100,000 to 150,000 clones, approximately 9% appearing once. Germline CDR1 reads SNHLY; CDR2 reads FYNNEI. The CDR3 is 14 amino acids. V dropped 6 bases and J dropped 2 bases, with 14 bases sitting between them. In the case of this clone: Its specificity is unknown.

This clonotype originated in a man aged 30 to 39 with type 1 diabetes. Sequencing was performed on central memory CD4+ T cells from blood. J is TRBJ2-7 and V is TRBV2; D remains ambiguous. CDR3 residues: CASRNYLSTYEQYF. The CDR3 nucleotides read TGTGCCAGCAGGAACTACTTATCAACCTACGAGCAGTACTTC.